The present entry profiles one TCR beta chain with its context. This sample was taken from a study of control samples from healthy donors and cancer patients. In germline, CDR1 is WNHNN, CDR2 SYGVQD (reference sequence). The CDR3 runs to 16 residues. The ends lost 5 bases at V and 9 bases at J; junction bases unmatched: 10. Using immunoSEQ multiplex PCR, the repertoire was profiled, and TCRdb retains in-frame clones only, with some absent. The profile shows more than 110,000 clones, 80% to 95% of them singletons. The sample was blood. This clonotype originated in a man aged 25 to 40 in good health. The chain is built from TRBV10-1 and TRBJ2-1; 13 bases match TRBD2. The CDR3 bases are TGCGCCAGCAGTTTCGAGACTAGCGGGAGGCGCGGTGAGCAGTTCTTC. This sequence encodes CASSFETSGRRGEQFF.